Shown below are 27 T cell receptor beta chains from a single sample sequenced in a study of blood T cell repertoires in COVID-19. Data came from immunoSEQ multiplex PCR; TCRdb stores just in-frame clones and leaves some out. The table includes about 190,000 clones, about 86% detected once. Sequencing used peripheral blood. The receptor set was obtained from a woman aged 18-30 years who had recovered from COVID-19.

This clone was detected a few times. This sequence joins TRBV5-4 and TRBJ1-4; 7 bases agree with TRBD1. Trimming at V came to 4 bases and at J to 6 bases, leaving 3 bases not matched to a gene. The CDR3 is 13 amino acids. Germline V CDR1 and CDR2: SGHNT, YYREEE (reference sequence). The CDR3 sequence is CASSPGQYEKLFF. The CDR3 nucleotides read TGTGCCAGCAGCCCGGGACAGTATGAAAAACTGTTTTTT.

The rearrangement links TRBV19 to TRBJ1-1; TRBD1 matches at 9 bases. After removal of 6 bases from V and 7 bases from J, the junction contained 3 bases not matched to a gene. In germline, CDR1 is LNHDA, CDR2 SQIVND (reference sequence). This CDR3 contains 12 residues. In DNA, the CDR3 is TGTGCCAGTAGAGACAGGGGGGGTGAAGCTTTCTTT. Translating gives CASRDRGGEAFF. Variable domain in full (rest from reference TRBV19 and TRBJ1-1): DGGITQSPKYLFRKEGQNVTLSCEQNLNHDAMYWYRQDPGQGLRLIYYSQIVNDFQKGDIAEGYSVSREKKESFPLTVTSAQKNPTAFYLCASRDRGGEAFFGQGTRLTVV.

The gene calls are TRBV19 and TRBJ2-2; possibly TRBD1 for D (6 bases). This CDR3 comprises 15 residues. Per germline, CDR1 LNHDA and CDR2 SQIVND (reference sequence). Between the trimmed V and J ends, which lost 5 bases and 1 base, there was a span of 11 bases. The DNA of the CDR3 is TGTGCCAGTAGTCTCGGGACACTGAACACCGGGGAGCTGTTTTTT. It specifies CASSLGTLNTGELFF. The full variable domain, rest sourced from reference TRBV19 and TRBJ2-2, is DGGITQSPKYLFRKEGQNVTLSCEQNLNHDAMYWYRQDPGQGLRLIYYSQIVNDFQKGDIAEGYSVSREKKESFPLTVTSAQKNPTAFYLCASSLGTLNTGELFFGEGSRLTVL.

The rearrangement joins TRBV5-1 to TRBJ1-1; D possibly corresponds to TRBD1 (5 bases). Looked up from germline, CDR1 is SGHRS and CDR2 is YFSETQ. The V gene lost 1 base and the J gene lost 0 bases, with 7 bases spanning the gap. The CDR3 contains 14 residues. The chain's CDR3 is CASSLRDLNTEAFF. The CDR3 DNA follows: TGCGCCAGCAGCTTGAGGGACTTGAACACTGAAGCTTTCTTT.

Only a few counts were recorded for this clone. The chain uses TRBV3-1 (or the pseudogene TRBV3-2) and TRBJ2-4; 9 bases are a match to TRBD2. Germline trimming cut 1 base from V and 0 bases from J; bases unmatched to any gene: 10. The CDR3 sequence is 19 residues long. The germline V gene encodes CDR1 LGHDT and CDR2 YNNKEL (reference sequence). The CDR3 loop is CASSQVWCGRGVAKNIQYF. CDR3 in DNA: TGTGCCAGCAGCCAAGTGTGGTGCGGGAGGGGGGTAGCCAAAAACATTCAGTACTTC.

Worth noting for this clone: Different DNA sequences within this sample yield the same CDR3. The chain joins TRBV4-1 to TRBJ1-1, with D possibly being TRBD1 (6 bases). V shed 1 base and J shed 1 base, with 10 bases lying between them. Germline-derived CDR1 and CDR2 are MGHRA and YSYEKL. CDR3 size: 15 residues. CDR3 sequence: CASSQGDTKNTEAFF. DNA for the CDR3: TGCGCCAGCAGCCAAGGGGACACAAAGAACACTGAAGCTTTCTTT.

The CDR3 nucleotides are TGTGCCAGCAGTTGGGGGCTCTCCTACGAGCAGTACTTC. Amino acid sequence: CASSWGLSYEQYF. J is TRBJ2-7 and V is TRBV6-5; TRBD1 is a possible D gene (6 bases). The CDR3 runs 13 residues. Germline V CDR1 and CDR2: MNHEY, SVGAGI. The V end lost 4 bases, the J end lost 0 bases, and 7 bases lay between the germline ends.

The chain carries TRBV21-1 and TRBJ2-5; the table's D gene call, TRBD2, was not cross checked with the DNA. TRBV21-1 is annotated as a pseudogene. The CDR3 runs to 17 residues. The CDR3 sequence is CASSSEAASGGVETQYF. The CDR3 DNA reads as TGTGCCAGCAGCTCCGAGGCGGCTAGCGGGGGGGTAGAGACCCAGTACTTC.

This sequence joins TRBV5-1 and TRBJ2-2, with 7 bases lining up with TRBD1. Germline V lookup: CDR1 SGHRS, CDR2 YFSETQ. Germline trimming cut 2 bases from V and 4 bases from J; bases unmatched to any gene: 5. CDR3 length equals 15 residues. CDR3 nucleotide sequence: TGCGCCAGCAGCTTTTCAGGACAGGCCACCGGGGAGCTGTTTTTT. Translating gives CASSFSGQATGELFF.

The DNA of the CDR3 is TGCGCCAGCAGCAGTCAAAAGGCCGGGGACATAGATGGGCCCCAGTACTTC. This translates into CASSSQKAGDIDGPQYF. The chain carries TRBV5-1 and TRBJ2-5; the D gene is possibly TRBD1 (6 bases). The length of the CDR3 is 17 residues. Germline CDR1 SGHRS, CDR2 YFSETQ. V was pared by 4 bases and J by 9 bases, with 28 bases between.

V gene TRBV5-6 combines with J gene TRBJ1-2; possibly TRBD1 for D (5 bases). The CDR3 is 16 amino acids. The germline CDR1 and CDR2 sequences are SGHDT and YYEEEE. The ends were cut back, 4 bases at V and 4 bases at J, with 20 bases in the middle. The CDR3 sequence is CASSLPGVRAAYGYTF. In DNA form, the CDR3 reads TGTGCCAGCAGCCTCCCGGGGGTGCGGGCGGCCTATGGCTACACCTTC. The full variable domain, rest sourced from reference TRBV5-6 and TRBJ1-2, is DAGVTQSPTHLIKTRGQQVTLRCSPKSGHDTVSWYQQALGQGPQFIFQYYEEEERQRGNFPDRFSGHQFPNYSSELNVNALLLGDSALYLCASSLPGVRAAYGYTFGSGTRLTVV.

The chain employs TRBV6-2 or TRBV6-3 and TRBJ2-7, with TRBD2 as a possible D gene (6 bases). V was trimmed by 1 base and J by 1 base, leaving 8 bases between them. This CDR3 has 14 residues. Germline CDR1 reads MNHEY; CDR2 reads SVGEGT. DNA of the CDR3: TGTGCCAGCAGTTACTACGGGGGATCCTACGAGCAGTACGTC. It encodes CASSYYGGSYEQYV.

The rearrangement links TRBV6-4 to TRBJ2-2; D might be TRBD2 (5 bases). Trimming took off 3 bases at V and 7 bases at J, with 21 bases between the two ends. This CDR3 spans 17 amino acids. Germline V lookup: CDR1 MRHNA, CDR2 SNTAGT. DNA for the CDR3: TGTGCCAGCAGTGATCAAGCTTTGCGGGCCCGGGGCGGGGAGCTGTTTTTT. It yields the protein CASSDQALRARGGELFF.

The CDR3 region has the DNA TGTGCCAGCAGCGCCTTTTCGGACAGGGTTGAGCAGTTCTTC. The encoded protein is CASSAFSDRVEQFF. J is TRBJ2-1 and V is TRBV9, with 8 bases lining up with TRBD1. The CDR3 is 14 residues long. The junction had 8 bases not matched to a gene; V was cut back by 3 bases and J by 9 bases. Germline CDR1 and CDR2: SGDLS and YYNGEE.

The genes are TRBV6-1 and TRBJ1-2, with 7 nucleotides matching TRBD1. Per germline, CDR1 MNHNS and CDR2 SASEGT. The J segment lost 1 base and the V segment lost 2 bases, leaving 10 bases of the junction unmatched. This CDR3 spans 17 amino acids. CDR3 bases: TGTGCCAGCAGTGAACTCCGCGACAGGGCCTATAACTATGGCTACACCTTC. It yields the protein CASSELRDRAYNYGYTF.

The chain has TRBV30 and TRBJ1-4, with D perhaps TRBD1 (6 bases). V lost 1 base, J lost 0 bases, and 12 bases lay in between. This CDR3 has 16 residues. Germline lookup yields CDR1 GTSNPN and CDR2 SVGIG (reference sequence). This chain's CDR3 is CAWSGTVLPTNEKLFF. The CDR3 DNA follows: TGTGCCTGGAGTGGGACAGTACTTCCAACTAATGAAAAACTGTTTTTT.

This clone appeared a single time. The rearrangement joins TRBV4-1 to TRBJ2-7; possible D gene TRBD1, 5 bases. This CDR3 has 14 amino acids. Germline CDR1 reads MGHRA; CDR2 reads YSYEKL. V gave up 3 bases and J gave up 2 bases, with 11 bases separating them. DNA of the CDR3: TGCGCCAGCAGCCAGATGACAGCTACCTACGAGCAGTACTTC. Protein sequence: CASSQMTATYEQYF.

This chain links TRBV7-2 with TRBJ1-4, with 11 bases matching TRBD1. V shed 4 bases and J 7 bases; nucleotides not matched to a gene: 2. CDR1 is SGHTA and CDR2 is FQGNSA in the germline V gene. The CDR3 is made up of 14 amino acids. CDR3 nucleotides: TGTGCCAGCAGCTCTGGACAGGGGGCTGAAAAACTGTTTTTT. Translating gives CASSSGQGAEKLFF.

The rearrangement joins TRBV21-1 to TRBJ2-7; the DNA was not compared with TRBD1, the D call given in the table. TRBV21-1 is a pseudogene locus. This CDR3 is built from 12 residues. The chain's CDR3 is CASSTQGSEQYV. CDR3 sequence (DNA): TGTGCCAGCAGCACCCAGGGATCCGAGCAGTACGTC.

V usage is TRBV5-1 and J usage is TRBJ1-2, with unresolved D. The CDR3 consists of 12 residues. V lost 1 base, J lost 4 bases, and 5 bases lay in between. Germline values: CDR1 SGHRS, CDR2 YFSETQ. Here the CDR3 reads CASSLNSYGYTF. CDR3 nucleotide sequence: TGCGCCAGCAGCTTGAACAGCTATGGCTACACCTTC. The full variable domain, in which reference TRBV5-1 and TRBJ1-2 provide the parts outside the CDR3, is KAGVTQTPRYLIKTRGQQVTLSCSPISGHRSVSWYQQTPGQGLQFLFEYFSETQRNKGNFPGRFSGRQFSNSRSEMNVSTLELGDSALYLCASSLNSYGYTFGSGTRLTVV.

The chain is built from TRBV20-1 and TRBJ2-5; 9 bases fit TRBD2. The CDR3 has 17 amino acids. V was pared by 3 bases and J by 1 base, with 12 bases of the junction left unmatched. Germline assignment: CDR1 DFQATT and CDR2 SNEGSKA (reference sequence). Here the CDR3 DNA reads TGCAGTGCTAGTTTTCAGAGGACTAGCGTTACCCAAGAGACCCAGTACTTC. Protein: CSASFQRTSVTQETQYF.

The J gene is TRBJ2-7, the V gene TRBV7-2; 7 bases line up with TRBD2. Germline loops: CDR1 SGHTA, CDR2 FQGNSA. CDR3 size: 15 residues. The junction had 4 bases not matched to a gene; V was cut back by 2 bases and J by 0 bases. DNA of the CDR3: TGTGCCAGCAGCTTACGGGGGGAAAGCTCCTACGAGCAGTACTTC. It codes for CASSLRGESSYEQYF.

V and J are TRBV6-6 and TRBJ2-5, with no clear D. CDR1 is MNHNY, CDR2 SVGAGI, per germline (reference sequence). V was shortened by 0 bases and J by 4 bases, with 9 bases between the two germline ends. The CDR3 is made up of 14 amino acids. The CDR3 loop is CASSYSPGSETQYF. The CDR3 bases are TGTGCCAGCAGTTACTCGCCAGGTTCAGAGACCCAGTACTTC.

The V gene is TRBV27, the J gene TRBJ2-7, with TRBD1 as a possible D gene (6 bases). The V gene lost 6 bases and the J gene lost 5 bases, with 17 bases spanning the gap. The germline V gene has CDR1 MNHEY and CDR2 SMNVEV (reference sequence). CDR3 size: 14 residues. This chain's CDR3 is CASRPAGTHNEQYV. The CDR3 coding sequence is TGTGCCAGCAGACCCGCCGGGACACACAACGAGCAGTACGTC.

The chain links TRBV7-9 to TRBJ2-3, with TRBD2 matching over 9 bases. With 6 bases clipped from V and 2 bases from J, the junction kept 6 bases outside the gene matches. Germline V gives CDR1 SEHNR, CDR2 FQNEAQ (reference sequence). The CDR3 is made up of 15 amino acids. CDR3 bases: TGTGCCAGCAGTTTAAGCGGGGGGAACACAGATACGCAGTATTTT. This sequence encodes CASSLSGGNTDTQYF.

V gene TRBV7-2 combines with J gene TRBJ2-2, with 12 bases fitting TRBD2. J was trimmed by 11 bases and V by 1 base; bases with no gene match: 14. The CDR3 sequence is 18 residues long. Germline V gene sequence: CDR1 SGHTA, CDR2 FQGNSA. CDR3: CASSLGQRLAGADEELFF. The CDR3 DNA is TGTGCCAGCAGCTTAGGACAAAGACTAGCGGGAGCGGACGAAGAGCTGTTTTTT.

This clone was counted only a few times. The chain employs TRBV7-9 and TRBJ1-5; 7 bases fit TRBD1. V shed 10 bases and J 2 bases; nucleotides not matched to a gene: 8. Germline CDR1 SEHNR, CDR2 FQNEAQ (reference sequence). The length of the CDR3 is 14 residues. CDR3 protein: CATSTGTGNQPQHF. Here the CDR3 DNA reads TGTGCCACCTCGACCGGGACAGGCAATCAGCCCCAGCATTTT.